The clone carrying this T cell receptor beta chain was counted many times. The read ends 3 residues early relative to the CDR3; the germline J gene fills the gap. Produced via immunoSEQ multiplex PCR; TCRdb's table is partial and in-frame only. Recorded here are over 40,000 clones, none singletons. The data are from a study of T cell clonality in common variable immunodeficiency. The V gene's germline CDR1 is MNHEY and CDR2 SVGEGT. The V and J ends lost 4 bases and 7 bases respectively, with 16 bases between them. CDR3 length: 14 amino acids. V is TRBV6-2 or TRBV6-3 and J is TRBJ1-2, with D perhaps TRBD1 (5 bases). The specimen sequenced was peripheral blood mononuclear cells. This clonotype was sampled from a person aged 18 to 70 in good health. CDR3 sequence: CASSSLPGLGGYTF. The part of the CDR3 DNA that was read is TGTGCCAGCAGTTCCCTCCCAGGGTTGGGTGGC.